This T cell receptor (beta chain) was found in a study of shared clonotypes between healthy human individuals. Across the whole study: CD4 naive and CD4 memory each took three plates per donor, while CD8 naive took two and CD8 memory one.

Study-wide results and caveats: Limitation of the genetic and exposure-history diversity represented came from the few donors.

The protocol was immunoSEQ multiplex PCR, while the TCRdb copy is restricted to in-frame clones and leaves out a portion. This table holds 740,000 or so clones, less than 80% found once. Concerning this clone itself: Its matching antigen is unknown.

CD45RA-negative memory and CD45RA+ naive subsets were split from the CD4+ cells. This CDR3 comprises 13 residues. V was pared by 3 bases and J by 7 bases, with 10 bases between. Germline loops: CDR1 LNHDA, CDR2 SQIVND (reference sequence). This receptor was identified in a woman under 40 in good health. The chain recombines TRBV19 with TRBJ2-1; perhaps TRBD1 as D (6 bases). The specimen was memory CD4+ T cells sorted from blood. Noted subset: CD45RA-negative fraction. The CDR3 sequence is CASSIPGQNEQFF. The CDR3 coding sequence is TGTGCCAGTAGTATCCCGGGACAAAATGAGCAGTTCTTC.